This T cell receptor beta chain was recovered during a study of shared clonotypes between healthy human individuals. In the case of this clone: Its antigen is currently unknown.

Assay used: immunoSEQ multiplex PCR; TCRdb lists only in-frame clones, some missing. The sample holds 470,000 or so clones, 78% seen once. This CDR3 comprises 13 residues. The germline V gene encodes CDR1 MGHDK and CDR2 SYGVNS. Study-wide results and caveats: Clonotype sharing among donors likely depends on sequencing depth. Genetic and exposure-history diversity was limited by the small donor number.

The chain is built from TRBV25-1 and TRBJ2-5, with a possible D match to TRBD2 (5 bases). The DNA end lines up better with TRBJ2-7; the J call may be wrong. The sequence was obtained from a woman in her 40s in good health. Some clones in this sample may be carry-over from other donors' samples. The sample comprised PBMCs. DNA for the CDR3: TGTGCCAGCAACAAGGGCCGGGGTATCGAGCAGTACTTC. It yields the protein CASNKGRGIEQYF.